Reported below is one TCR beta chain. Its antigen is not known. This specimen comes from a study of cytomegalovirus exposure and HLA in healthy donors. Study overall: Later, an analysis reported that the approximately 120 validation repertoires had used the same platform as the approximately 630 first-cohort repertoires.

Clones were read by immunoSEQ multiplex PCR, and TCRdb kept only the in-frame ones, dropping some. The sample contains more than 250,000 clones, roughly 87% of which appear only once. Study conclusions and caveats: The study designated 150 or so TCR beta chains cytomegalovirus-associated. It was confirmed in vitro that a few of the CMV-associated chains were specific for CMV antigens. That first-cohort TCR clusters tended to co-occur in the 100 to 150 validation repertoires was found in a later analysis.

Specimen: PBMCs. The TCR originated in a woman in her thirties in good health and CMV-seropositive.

This CDR3 is CTSSRAGASTDTQYF. In DNA, the CDR3 is TGCACCAGCAGCCGGGCAGGGGCTAGCACAGATACGCAGTATTTT. The rearrangement uses TRBV1 and TRBJ2-3; the table assigns TRBD1, which was not confirmed against the DNA. TRBV1 is a known pseudogene. The length of the CDR3 is 15 residues.